The clone carrying this T cell receptor (beta chain) showed up just a few times. This CDR3 is 14 amino acids long. V shed 3 bases and J 2 bases; nucleotides not matched to a gene: 6. Germline-derived CDR1 and CDR2 are DFQATT and SNEGSKA (reference sequence). This record belongs to a study of regulatory T cells in long-lasting Graves disease. As to time point: persistent/refractory GD, antithyroid drugs over 5 years with positive TRAb. The authors made the TCR library using RNA they extracted from PBMCs. The TCR beta library used iRepertoire HTBI primers with Arm-PCR amplification of CDR3. TCRdb re-called the multiplex PCR reads through MiXCR, storing one row per CDR3 protein. The sample lists about 660,000 distinct CDR3 sequences; about 30% were seen once.

V usage is TRBV20-1 and J usage is TRBJ2-7, with 8 bases identical to TRBD2. This TCR was sampled from a female donor with Graves disease. The source material was peripheral blood mononuclear cells (PBMCs), sampled when the disease was refractory, from a patient treated with antithyroid drugs. The CDR3 DNA follows: TGCAGTGCTAGTGTAGCGGGACCTACCTACGAGCAGTACTTC. Translating it yields CSASVAGPTYEQYF.